This T cell receptor (beta chain) was obtained from a study of T cells in Graves' hyperthyroidism and ophthalmopathy. Fresh peripheral blood, roughly 9.6 ml, was the source of the PBMCs. There were TCR beta CDR3 regions amplified from RNA transcripts. The HTBI primer set served for first-round RT-PCR of the TCR CDR3. MiXCR, run by TCRdb on the multiplex PCR reads, gives a single entry per CDR3 protein. The sample consists of more than 500,000 distinct CDR3 sequences, about 16% of them appearing once. This clonotype was observed at least ten times. Germline V gene sequence: CDR1 PRHDT, CDR2 FYEKMQ (reference sequence). Unmatched junction bases numbered 6, after V lost 6 bases and J lost 2 bases. This CDR3 is 14 amino acids long.

The receptor was derived from a woman in her thirties with Graves' ophthalmopathy. Sequencing input: blood. V gene TRBV13 combines with J gene TRBJ2-7; TRBD2 aligns across 8 bases. The CDR3 here is CASRTGGRTYEQYF. The CDR3 DNA follows: TGTGCCAGCAGAACGGGAGGGCGCACCTACGAGCAGTACTTC. Looking up the rest from reference TRBV13 and TRBJ2-7 gives the full variable domain: AAGVIQSPRHLIKEKRETATLKCYPIPRHDTVYWYQQGPGQDPQFLISFYEKMQSDKGSIPDRFSAQQFSDYHSELNMSSLELGDSALYFCASRTGGRTYEQYFGPGTRLTVT.